Presented here are 2 T cell receptor beta chains from one specimen sequenced in a study of Ad26.COV2.S vaccination and SARS-CoV-2 variants. Treatment defined: 19 received Ad26.COV2.S at low or high dose, single or two shots; about 5 received placebo; per-sample allocation not given. Sampling was performed 63 days after the first vaccine or placebo injection. The method was immunoSEQ multiplex PCR; TCRdb's version includes in-frame clones alone and lacks a portion of them. The table lists 300,000 to 400,000 clones, 85% to 90% of them singletons, with 5.5% in the top ten. The sample was peripheral blood, taken in a trial of Ad26.COV2.S vaccine versus placebo. The source is a person between 18 and 65 years old who received the Ad26.COV2.S COVID-19 vaccine or a placebo.

This chain connects TRBV12-5 to TRBJ1-1; a weak D match, TRBD1 (6 bases). There are 18 residues in the CDR3. Germline values: CDR1 LGHNT, CDR2 FRNRAP. Trimming removed 0 bases at V and 0 bases at J, with 17 bases between. This CDR3 reads CASGLVLQGRSMNTEAFF. In nucleotides, the CDR3 is TGTGCTAGTGGTTTGGTATTACAGGGACGTTCTATGAACACTGAAGCTTTCTTT.

DNA for the CDR3: TGTGCCAGCAGTTACTCCACAGGGGGCGGCTATGGCTACACCTTC. This encodes CASSYSTGGGYGYTF. The chain links TRBV6-2 or TRBV6-3 to TRBJ1-2, with TRBD1 matching over 9 bases. CDR1 and CDR2 from the germline V gene are MNHEY and SVGEGT. The J segment lost 4 bases and the V segment lost 0 bases, leaving 3 bases of the junction unmatched. This CDR3 spans 15 amino acids.